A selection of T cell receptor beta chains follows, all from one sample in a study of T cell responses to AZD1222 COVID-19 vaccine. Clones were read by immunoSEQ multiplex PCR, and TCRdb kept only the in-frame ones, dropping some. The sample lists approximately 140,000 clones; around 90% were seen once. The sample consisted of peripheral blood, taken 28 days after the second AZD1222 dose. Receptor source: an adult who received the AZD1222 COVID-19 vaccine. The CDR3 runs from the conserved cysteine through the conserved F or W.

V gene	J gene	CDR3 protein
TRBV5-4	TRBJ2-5	CASSLGGQQETQYF
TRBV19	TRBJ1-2	CASSPGQASPNYGYTF
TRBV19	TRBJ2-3	CASSINGGGNTDTQYF
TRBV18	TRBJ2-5	CASSPSGASETQYF
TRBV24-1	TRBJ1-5	CATSRGAEWPQHF
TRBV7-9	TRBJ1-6	CASSLVTPENSPLHF
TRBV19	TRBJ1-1	CASSISYGEAFF
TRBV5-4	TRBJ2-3	CASEVAGTDTQYF
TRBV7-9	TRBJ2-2	CASSLVGGTTKLFF
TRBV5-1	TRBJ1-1	CASSYQTPGETEAFF
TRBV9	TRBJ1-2	CASSVGSLLNYGYTF
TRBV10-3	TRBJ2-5	CAISESNRGLQETQYF
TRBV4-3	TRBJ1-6	CASSQDFGQGYYSPLHF
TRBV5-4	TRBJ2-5	CASSPRLGGGTSLYF
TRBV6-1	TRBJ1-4	CASSEVGGGEGWEKLFF
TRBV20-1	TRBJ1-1	CSASKGRTEAFF
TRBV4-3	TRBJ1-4	CASSQDLGEKLFF
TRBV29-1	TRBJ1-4	CSAEINEKLFF
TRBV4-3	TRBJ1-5	CASSQEWRVSLNQPQHF
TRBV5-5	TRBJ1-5	CASSLGGDGQPQHF
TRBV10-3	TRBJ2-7	CATSGSSYEQYF
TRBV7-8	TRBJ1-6	CASSARTTGTGLNSPLHF
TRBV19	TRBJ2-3	CASSRDSFGSGTQYF
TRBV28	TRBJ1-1	CASSFVAASGKAFF
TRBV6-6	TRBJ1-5	CASSYVGNSNQPQHF
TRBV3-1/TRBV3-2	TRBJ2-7	CASSPTSRGHEQYF
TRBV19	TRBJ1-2	CASAVLSVVGRYYGYTF
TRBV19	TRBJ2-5	CASSWPRGETQYF
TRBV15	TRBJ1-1	CATSRGSRTNTEAFF
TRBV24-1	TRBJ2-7	CATTSGTGSYEQYF
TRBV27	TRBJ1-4	CASSLSAVVNEKLFF
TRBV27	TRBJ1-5	CASSTDPGDSNQPQHF
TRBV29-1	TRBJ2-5	CSVGLGGVGETQYF
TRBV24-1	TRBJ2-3	CATSDGGTTITDTQYF
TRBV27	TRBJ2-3	CASSSGLAGADTQYF
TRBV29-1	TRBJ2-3	CSVAPGRRTDTQYF
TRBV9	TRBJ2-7	CASSVGEGADRSEQYF
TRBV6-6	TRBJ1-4	CASSGQDRGGEKLFF
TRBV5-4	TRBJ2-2	CASSLAGEELFF
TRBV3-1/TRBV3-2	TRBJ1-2	CASSPDTGDYGYTF
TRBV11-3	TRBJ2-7	CASSVSGANYEQYF